Reported below is one T cell receptor beta chain. Which antigen it targets is not known. Base qualities are not at hand, and no much larger clone is one base apart. The sample originates from a study of blood T cell repertoires in COVID-19 (TCRdb year 2020). Looking at the study overall: Collaborator samples came from the United States, Italy and Spain and covered acute and convalescent phases of COVID-19. The prospective study material was composed of cDNA or gDNA derived from T cells, B-cell-depleted T cells, or PBMCs. The dataset comprised deeply sampled blood TCRbeta repertoires from subjects exposed to, actively infected with, or recovered from COVID-19. The repertoires were released in a freely available public database meant as a resource for research on the immune response to SARS-CoV-2. The samples were drawn from two sources: the first 160 participants of the ongoing ImmuneRACE study, and 1,000 to 1,500 subjects contributed by 6 global collaborators. The sample metadata nearly always contained a de-identified subject ID, COVID-19 status, age in years and sex. HLA class I and class II types, where available, came from metadata supplied by the sample provider rather than from assay-based typing. Broad study findings and their caveats: The amount of clinical and demographic metadata varied by source and participant and was provided uncurated.

The collaborating institutions used their own protocols to collect whole blood in K2EDTA tubes. For TCRbeta analysis, collaborators shipped samples as frozen whole blood, isolated PBMCs, or DNA extracted from either of those sample types. Trimming costs V 3 bases and J 8 bases, and their ends lie 13 bases apart. The CDR3 runs 12 residues from the cysteine to the phenylalanine. CDR3 DNA only is kept here, 36 bases in frame from base 1. The CDR1 and CDR2 encoded by the germline V gene are SQVTM and ANQGSEA. TCRbeta CDR3 regions were amplified from genomic DNA by means of the immunoSEQ Assay, a bias-controlled multiplex PCR. As for the original processing: The number of nucleated cells in each sample was estimated from the amplification of reference gene primers within the assay. To quantify the absolute abundance of each unique TCRbeta CDR3 rearrangement, sequence reads were collapsed and filtered. Productive Simpson clonality was computed per sample as the square root of Simpson's diversity index over productive rearrangements. The clones in this table, taken by TCRdb from immuneACCESS, are in-frame only. Not every clone is retained; where verified, under half of the shortfall comes from an unresolved V gene, and the cause of the rest is unknown. From that table come the V and J calls and clone size; the DNA was used to work out D and trimming. Present in this sample are around 180,000 clones, more than 75% of which were seen just once. Around 2.3% of the sample is held by the ten biggest clonotypes.

This sequence was found in a man between 35 and 55 years old with active or convalescent COVID-19. The sequence joins TRBV29-1 to TRBJ1-2, with no confidently assigned D gene. The sequenced material came from peripheral blood. This receptor carries the CDR3 CSVESGGGGYTF. The base sequence is TGCAGCGTTGAGTCCGGAGGAGGCGGCTACACCTTC.